This TCR beta chain was captured by sequencing in a study of CD8+ T cells in alopecia areata. In the study overall: Twice daily, treated patients received 5 to 10 mg of oral tofacitinib.

Study-level results: Sequenced scalp T cells also include alphabeta T cells resident in normal skin. Compared with normal scalp, lesional scalp had higher clonality and more expanded CD8+ clones.

Sequencing templates came from extracted RNA that was reverse transcribed into cDNA. This table comes from immunoSEQ multiplex PCR, and its TCRdb copy is limited to in-frame clones, with some not included. The profile shows 100,000 to 150,000 clones, about 46% of them singletons. A remark on this clone: As yet, its antigen is unknown.

Germline V gene sequence: CDR1 MNHEY, CDR2 SMNVEV (reference sequence). V lost 5 bases and J lost 6, with 14 bases in between. The CDR3 is 14 amino acids. Sequenced here: CD8+ T cells sorted from blood, sampled at week 0. This sequence was found in a human donor with alopecia areata. V gene TRBV27 combines with J gene TRBJ1-5, with D possibly TRBD1 on 5 matching bases. Here the CDR3 reads CASSRQSGGQPQHF. CDR3 coding DNA: TGTGCCAGCAGTCGACAGTCGGGAGGTCAGCCCCAGCATTTT.